Listed here are 2 T cell receptor beta chains from one sample, sequenced in a study of regulatory T cells in long-lasting Graves disease. Time point described: persistent/refractory GD, antithyroid drugs over 5 years with positive TRAb. Generation of the TCR library employed RNA extracted from PBMCs. iRepertoire HTBI primers and Arm-PCR of CDR3 regions built TCR beta libraries. A single record per CDR3 protein comes from TCRdb applying MiXCR to the multiplex PCR reads. The sample shows about 470,000 distinct CDR3 sequences, about 20% of them seen only once. The sample in question was peripheral blood mononuclear cells (PBMCs), obtained when the disease was refractory, from a patient treated with antithyroid drugs. Every receptor here comes from a female donor with Graves disease.

This clonotype was counted a few times. The CDR3 protein is CASSLSPGQVGDTIYF. CDR3 nucleotide sequence: TGTGCCAGCAGCCTCTCCCCGGGACAGGTGGGAGACACCATATATTTT. V and J are TRBV9 and TRBJ1-3; 8 bases fit TRBD1. Germline-derived CDR1 and CDR2 are SGDLS and YYNGEE. This CDR3 comprises 16 residues. The trim removed 4 bases at V and 8 bases at J, leaving 14 bases unmatched. Combining the CDR3 with reference TRBV9 and TRBJ1-3 gives the whole variable domain DSGVTQTPKHLITATGQRVTLRCSPRSGDLSVYWYQQSLDQGLQFLIQYYNGEERAKGNILERFSAQQFPDLHSELNLSSLELGDSALYFCASSLSPGQVGDTIYFGEGSWLTVV.

This clonotype appeared a few times. The chain couples TRBV5-8 to TRBJ1-2, with D unclear. V dropped 1 base and J dropped 2 bases, with 6 bases sitting between them. Germline loops: CDR1 SGHTS, CDR2 YDEGEE. The CDR3 is made up of 13 amino acids. The CDR3 DNA follows: TGTGCCAGCAGCTTGCACAGCAACTATGGCTACACCTTC. It specifies CASSLHSNYGYTF.